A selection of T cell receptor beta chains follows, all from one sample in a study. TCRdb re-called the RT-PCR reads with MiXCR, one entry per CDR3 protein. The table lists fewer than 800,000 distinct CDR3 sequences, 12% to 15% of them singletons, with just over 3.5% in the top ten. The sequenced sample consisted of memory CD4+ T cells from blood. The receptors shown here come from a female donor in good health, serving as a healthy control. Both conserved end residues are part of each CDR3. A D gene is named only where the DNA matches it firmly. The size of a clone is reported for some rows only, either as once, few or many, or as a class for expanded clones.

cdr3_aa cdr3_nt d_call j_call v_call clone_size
CSARDQTSAPDTQYF TGCAGTGCTAGAGATCAGACCTCCGCCCCAGATACGCAGTATTTT . TRBJ2-3 TRBV20-1 few
CASSLITNTEAFF TGCGCCAGCAGCCTTATCACGAACACTGAAGCTTTCTTT . TRBJ1-1 TRBV4-3 .
CSVTGDMKYSEQPTYEQYF TGCAGCGTCACCGGGGACATGAAGTACTCCGAGCAACCCACCTACGAGCAGTACTTC . TRBJ2-7 TRBV29-1 many
CASTQQGRGPSGKETQYF TGCGCCAGCACTCAGCAGGGTAGAGGTCCTAGCGGGAAAGAGACCCAGTACTTC TRBD2 TRBJ2-5 TRBV5-1 .
CASSYGQGYGYTF TGTGCCAGCAGTTACGGACAGGGCTATGGCTACACCTTC TRBD1 TRBJ1-2 TRBV27 many
CASSLDGRRGYTF TGTGCCAGCAGTCTTGACGGGCGTAGGGGCTACACCTTC . TRBJ1-2 TRBV12-3/TRBV12-4 many
CASTPGGAANQPQHF TGTGCCAGCACCCCCGGGGGGGCGGCGAATCAGCCCCAGCATTTT . TRBJ1-5 TRBV6-2/TRBV6-3 .
CASSPPEPTYNEQFF TGTGCCAGCAGTCCTCCGGAGCCGACGTACAATGAGCAGTTCTTC . TRBJ2-1 TRBV6-5 few
CASSLAGSGNTIYF TGTGCCAGCAGTTTAGCAGGCTCTGGAAACACCATATATTTT . TRBJ1-3 TRBV12-3/TRBV12-4 many
CSPRDLNYGYTF TGCAGTCCTCGGGACCTGAACTATGGCTACACCTTC . TRBJ1-2 TRBV20-1 many
CASGTGVDNEQFF TGTGCCAGCGGGACAGGGGTTGACAATGAGCAGTTCTTC TRBD1 TRBJ2-1 TRBV10-3 many
CASSQVAVVAGANVLTF TGCGCCAGCAGCCAAGTGGCCGTAGTGGCCGGGGCCAACGTCCTGACTTTC . TRBJ2-6 TRBV4-3 many
CSGSGSYEQYF TGCAGCGGTAGCGGCTCCTACGAGCAGTACTTC . TRBJ2-7 TRBV29-1 many
CSVPWTGSPANEKLFF TGCAGTGTTCCCTGGACAGGTAGCCCAGCTAATGAAAAACTGTTTTTT TRBD1 TRBJ1-4 TRBV20-1 .
CATSRGWTGNYGYTF TGTGCCACCAGCAGAGGCTGGACAGGGAACTATGGCTACACCTTC TRBD1 TRBJ1-2 TRBV15 .
CSAPSPNYGYTF TGCAGTGCTCCCTCGCCTAACTATGGCTACACCTTC . TRBJ1-2 TRBV20-1 few
CASSSDGRTDTQYF TGCGCCAGCAGTTCAGACGGGCGCACAGATACGCAGTATTTT . TRBJ2-3 TRBV5-1 .
CASSLVGNPGELFF TGTGCCAGCAGCTTAGTTGGGAACCCGGGGGAGCTGTTTTTT . TRBJ2-2 TRBV7-2 once
CASSQAGATSSYNEQFF TGTGCCAGCAGCCAAGCGGGGGCTACCTCATCCTACAATGAGCAGTTCTTC TRBD2 TRBJ2-1 TRBV7-8 .
CASSPMRDRAQPQHF TGTGCCAGCAGCCCGATGCGGGACAGGGCTCAGCCCCAGCATTTT TRBD1 TRBJ1-5 TRBV11-2 .
CASSWTSGSPGDTQYF TGTGCCAGCAGTTGGACTAGCGGGTCTCCTGGGGATACGCAGTATTTT TRBD2 TRBJ2-3 TRBV12-3/TRBV12-4 many
CSVKGGSQNQPQHF TGCAGTGTTAAAGGGGGCAGCCAAAATCAGCCCCAGCATTTT TRBD1 TRBJ1-5 TRBV20-1 many
CASSRAGQGYNEQFF TGTGCCAGCAGCCGGGCGGGACAGGGCTACAATGAGCAGTTCTTC TRBD1 TRBJ2-1 TRBV7-2 .
CSVEALSYEQYF TGCAGCGTTGAAGCCCTTTCCTACGAGCAGTACTTC . TRBJ2-7 TRBV29-1 few
CATSFPRQGVTTDTQYF TGTGCCACCAGTTTCCCTCGACAGGGAGTGACCACAGATACGCAGTATTTT TRBD1 TRBJ2-3 TRBV15 once
CASSPLGLAHTGELFF TGTGCCAGCAGTCCCCTAGGCCTAGCGCACACCGGGGAGCTGTTTTTT . TRBJ2-2 TRBV11-2 many
CASSPSAENEQFF TGTGCCAGCTCACCTTCGGCGGAGAATGAGCAGTTCTTC . TRBJ2-1 TRBV18 few
CASSPESGTEAFF TGTGCCAGCTCACCAGAATCAGGGACTGAAGCTTTCTTT . TRBJ1-1 TRBV18 .
CASSLGENTIYF TGTGCCAGCAGTTTAGGAGAAAACACCATATATTTT . TRBJ1-3 TRBV12-3/TRBV12-4 few
CASGGGRGPEAFF TGTGCCTCGGGAGGTGGGAGAGGACCAGAAGCTTTCTTT . TRBJ1-1 TRBV9 .
CSAGYPGQEDRRGYTF TGCAGTGCTGGCTATCCGGGACAGGAGGACAGGAGGGGCTACACCTTC TRBD1 TRBJ1-2 TRBV20-1 many
CASRSPGDYEQYF TGTGCCAGCAGGTCACCGGGGGACTACGAGCAGTACTTC . TRBJ2-7 TRBV6-5 many
CASSSLQGAETQYF TGTGCCAGCAGTTCCCTACAGGGCGCGGAGACCCAGTACTTC . TRBJ2-5 TRBV6-6 few
CASSGTTGNTGELFF TGCGCCAGCAGCGGAACTACAGGCAACACCGGGGAGCTGTTTTTT . TRBJ2-2 TRBV5-1 many
CSASPGGSRTYEHF TGCAGTGCTAGCCCCGGCGGTAGCAGAACCTACGAGCATTTT . TRBJ1-5 TRBV20-1 .
CASSQQREQFHEQYF TGTGCCAGCAGCCAACAACGGGAGCAGTTTCACGAGCAGTACTTC . TRBJ2-7 TRBV3-1 few
CASSLSQTSGSRDTQYF TGTGCCAGCAGCTTAAGTCAAACTAGCGGGAGTAGGGATACGCAGTATTTT TRBD2 TRBJ2-3 TRBV7-6 many
CASSFGTGVLGGYTF TGTGCCAGCAGTTTTGGTACAGGGGTACTAGGTGGCTACACCTTC TRBD1 TRBJ1-2 TRBV12-3/TRBV12-4 few
CASSPSPSTYEQYF TGTGCCAGCAGCCCCTCCCCATCGACCTACGAGCAGTACTTC . TRBJ2-7 TRBV11-1 few
CSAGGGATRTDTQYF TGCAGTGCTGGGGGGGGAGCGACCCGCACAGATACGCAGTATTTT TRBD2 TRBJ2-3 TRBV20-1 few
CASERQGYGELFF TGCGCCAGCGAGAGACAGGGGTACGGGGAGCTGTTTTTT TRBD1 TRBJ2-2 TRBV5-1 .